The 26 T cell receptor beta chains below all came from one sample that was sequenced in a study of patients and donors after allogeneic stem cell transplantation. TCRdb reprocessed the RT-PCR reads with MiXCR, giving one entry per CDR3 protein. The sample holds tens of thousands of distinct CDR3 sequences; around 48% are singletons and the top ten take around 60%. The sequenced sample consisted of blood, either unsorted or a sorted T cell fraction (not recorded which). Receptor source: a human donor who was either an allogeneic HSCT recipient or a stem cell or donor lymphocyte infusion donor (not recorded which). It is not recorded whose cells these are; they may come from a transplant donor.

There are a few counts of this clonotype. The rearrangement uses TRBV27 and TRBJ1-5, with 11 positions matching TRBD1. Losses at the gene ends were 6 bases for V and 7 bases for J; bases not matched to a gene: 5. Germline-derived CDR1 and CDR2 are MNHEY and SMNVEV (reference sequence). The length of the CDR3 is 14 residues. CDR3 coding DNA: TGTGCCAGCAGCGGACAGGGGGCAAGGCAGCCCCAGCATTTT. Its translation is CASSGQGARQPQHF.

This clonotype came up once. The chain combines TRBV29-1 with TRBJ2-5; D is possibly TRBD2 (5 bases). Trimming took off 5 bases at V and 1 base at J, with 8 bases between the two ends. CDR1 and CDR2 from the germline V gene are SQVTM and ANQGSEA. This CDR3 spans 12 amino acids. In DNA, the CDR3 is TGCAGCGTTCCGGACTTCCAAGAGACCCAGTACTTC. Amino acid sequence: CSVPDFQETQYF.

This chain connects TRBV7-9 to TRBJ1-1; TRBD1 might be the D (6 bases). V was shortened by 6 bases and J by 1 base, with 9 bases between the two germline ends. This CDR3 has 13 amino acids. Germline CDR1 is SEHNR and CDR2 is FQNEAQ (reference sequence). In nucleotides, the CDR3 is TGTGCCAGCAGGCAACAGGGGAACACTGAAGCTTTCTTT. Protein product: CASRQQGNTEAFF. The complete variable domain, with remaining parts taken from reference TRBV7-9 and TRBJ1-1, reads DTGVSQNPRHKITKRGQNVTFRCDPISEHNRLYWYRQTLGQGPEFLTYFQNEAQLEKSRLLSDRFSAERPKGSFSTLEIQRTEQGDSAMYLCASRQQGNTEAFFGQGTRLTVV.

There are a few counts of this clonotype. The V call is TRBV7-9, the J call TRBJ1-5, with D uncertain. The CDR3 covers 13 residues. The V and J ends lost 5 bases and 2 bases respectively, with 7 bases between them. The V gene's germline CDR1 is SEHNR and CDR2 FQNEAQ (reference sequence). Here the CDR3 reads CASSKEGNQPQHF. DNA of the CDR3: TGTGCCAGCAGCAAGGAGGGCAATCAGCCCCAGCATTTT.

The genes are TRBV7-9 and TRBJ2-5; maybe TRBD1 (6 bases). Germline values: CDR1 SEHNR, CDR2 FQNEAQ (reference sequence). Trimming cost V 5 bases and J 4 bases, with 14 bases left between them. The CDR3 is 14 amino acids. The CDR3 region is CASSPRGGTETQYF. Written as DNA, the CDR3 is TGTGCCAGCAGCCCCCGTGGGGGCACAGAGACCCAGTACTTC.

CDR3 sequence: CASSSWESNSPLHF. The CDR3 DNA sequence: TGTGCCAGCAGCTCATGGGAGTCAAATTCACCCCTCCACTTT. This rearrangement joins TRBV7-9 to TRBJ1-6; D remains unclear. This CDR3 has 14 amino acids. The ends were cut back, 4 bases at V and 7 bases at J, with 11 bases in the middle. Germline V lookup: CDR1 SEHNR, CDR2 FQNEAQ (reference sequence).

This clonotype turned up a few times. The V call is TRBV20-1, the J call TRBJ1-2; maybe TRBD1 (6 bases). Trimming took 4 bases from V and 2 from J, leaving 14 bases between them. The CDR3 spans 14 residues. Germline V gene sequence: CDR1 DFQATT, CDR2 SNEGSKA (reference sequence). CDR3 protein: CSATQGTVNYGYTF. CDR3 coding DNA: TGCAGTGCTACGCAGGGGACGGTCAACTATGGCTACACCTTC.

V usage is TRBV9 and J usage is TRBJ1-5, with D hard to call. This CDR3 spans 10 amino acids. V was pared by 9 bases and J by 5 bases, with 6 bases between. The germline CDR1 and CDR2 sequences are SGDLS and YYNGEE. The CDR3 DNA follows: TGTGCCACGCACCATCAGCCCCAGCATTTT. Amino acids: CATHHQPQHF.

The chain couples TRBV6-6 to TRBJ1-5; 7 nucleotides agree with TRBD1. The CDR3 has 15 residues. V lost 2 bases to trimming and J lost 5 bases; unmatched junction nucleotides: 6. Germline values: CDR1 MNHNY, CDR2 SVGAGI (reference sequence). CDR3 loop: CASSYGTEFHQPQHF. The CDR3 region has the DNA TGTGCCAGCAGTTACGGGACAGAATTCCATCAGCCCCAGCATTTT.

This clonotype was seen a single time. The rearrangement links TRBV10-3 to TRBJ2-3; TRBD2 matches 11 bases. J gave up 4 bases and V 2 bases, and 5 bases lay outside the gene matches. CDR1 and CDR2 (germline): ENHRY, SYGVKD. This CDR3 contains 16 residues. The CDR3 here is CAISEGLAGGSDTQYF. CDR3 sequence (DNA): TGTGCCATCAGTGAGGGCCTAGCGGGAGGATCAGATACGCAGTATTTT.

The rearrangement uses TRBV4-3 and TRBJ2-1; D is uncertain. Per the germline V gene, CDR1 is LGHNA and CDR2 is YSLEER. This CDR3 is built from 16 residues. The V end was cut by 3 bases, the J end by 3 bases, with 15 bases between. The CDR3 sequence: CASSHDRTPNYNEQFF. CDR3 in DNA: TGCGCCAGCAGCCATGACCGGACCCCAAACTACAATGAGCAGTTCTTC.

The gene calls are TRBV4-1 and TRBJ2-2; 7 bases are a match to TRBD2. This CDR3 comprises 16 residues. V gave up 0 bases and J gave up 2 bases; unmatched junction bases: 3. Germline loops: CDR1 MGHRA, CDR2 YSYEKL. The CDR3 sequence is CASSQDWDYNTGELFF. DNA for the CDR3: TGCGCCAGCAGCCAAGATTGGGACTACAACACCGGGGAGCTGTTTTTT.

The chain combines TRBV7-6 with TRBJ2-7; unclear D gene. In germline, CDR1 is SGHVS, CDR2 FNYEAQ. Trimming took off 1 base at V and 3 bases at J, with 4 bases between the two ends. This CDR3 has 12 residues. The CDR3 spells CASSLVGYEQYF. The CDR3 bases are TGTGCCAGCAGCTTAGTTGGCTACGAGCAGTACTTC.

This clonotype was observed a handful of times. This chain uses TRBV12-5 with TRBJ1-1; D unresolved. Germline V gene lookup returns CDR1 LGHNT and CDR2 FRNRAP. Trimming stripped 1 base from V and 7 bases from J, with 16 bases between. This CDR3 comprises 15 residues. DNA for the CDR3: TGTGCTAGTGGTTTGGCCACCCGGGCACACCTTGAAGCTTTCTTT. It encodes CASGLATRAHLEAFF.

The CDR3 reads CATSREASYSNQPQHF. The CDR3, as DNA: TGTGCCACCAGCAGAGAAGCCAGCTATAGCAATCAGCCCCAGCATTTT. This rearrangement joins TRBV15 to TRBJ1-5; D unclear. CDR1 is LNHNV and CDR2 is YYDKDF in the germline V gene (reference sequence). This CDR3 is built from 16 residues. The V end was cut by 0 bases, the J end by 0 bases, with 9 bases between.

This clonotype has only a few counts. V and J are TRBV27 and TRBJ1-3, with D hard to call. V gave up 5 bases and J gave up 0 bases, with 14 bases separating them. The CDR3 is 16 residues long. In germline, CDR1 is MNHEY, CDR2 SMNVEV (reference sequence). The CDR3 here is CASSPTWADSGNTIYF. The CDR3, as DNA: TGTGCCAGCAGTCCGACTTGGGCCGACTCTGGAAACACCATATATTTT.

This chain links TRBV29-1 with TRBJ1-1, with D unresolved. The ends were cut back, 7 bases at V and 1 base at J, with 13 bases in the middle. The CDR3 extends over 13 amino acids. Germline V gives CDR1 SQVTM, CDR2 ANQGSEA. CDR3 DNA: TGCAGCGCCCAATCGGCGGAGAACACTGAAGCTTTCTTT. Its translation: CSAQSAENTEAFF.

J is TRBJ1-2 and V is TRBV28; D ambiguous. Trimming cost V 5 bases and J 2 bases, with 21 bases left between them. CDR1 MDHEN and CDR2 SYDVKM come from the germline V gene. The CDR3 covers 17 residues. The CDR3 DNA sequence: TGTGCCAGCAGTCCCATACCGGCCGCTCCTCCCAACTATGGCTACACCTTC. Encoded protein: CASSPIPAAPPNYGYTF.

This CDR3 is CASSTDGETQYF. CDR3 in DNA: TGTGCCAGCAGCACGGACGGAGAGACCCAGTACTTC. V and J are TRBV12-3 or TRBV12-4 and TRBJ2-5; no reliable D call. The CDR3 runs to 12 residues. V lost 6 bases and J 4 bases, leaving 9 bases between the germline ends.

This clonotype came up a few times. V is TRBV20-1 and J is TRBJ1-1; 7 positions agree with TRBD1. Germline assignment: CDR1 DFQATT and CDR2 SNEGSKA (reference sequence). The CDR3 is made up of 11 amino acids. Trimming removed 6 bases from V and 3 bases from J; junction bases left unmatched: 1. The CDR3 region is CSARGYTEAFF. DNA of the CDR3: TGCAGTGCCAGGGGGTACACTGAAGCTTTCTTT.

In its sample, this clonotype was seen a few times. V and J are TRBV20-1 and TRBJ1-2; D is undetermined. This CDR3 has 14 residues. V was pared by 0 bases and J by 8 bases, with 16 bases between. Germline CDR1 is DFQATT and CDR2 is SNEGSKA (reference sequence). The CDR3 nucleotides are TGCAGTGCTAGAGATATAGCTGCGGGGATGGGCTACACCTTC. Protein: CSARDIAAGMGYTF.

The rearrangement links TRBV18 to TRBJ1-1; D unresolved. V was clipped by 0 bases and J by 3 bases, with 11 bases between them. The germline gives CDR1 KGHSH, CDR2 LQKENI. CDR3 length: 15 amino acids. DNA for the CDR3: TGTGCCAGCTCACCACCGGGAAGACGTGACACTGAAGCTTTCTTT. This encodes CASSPPGRRDTEAFF.

The chain employs TRBV7-2 and TRBJ1-4; D remains unclear. Trimming took off 0 bases at V and 0 bases at J, with 5 bases between the two ends. CDR1 is SGHTA and CDR2 is FQGNSA in the germline V gene. The CDR3 runs 15 residues. This chain's CDR3 is CASSLAPATNEKLFF. The CDR3 DNA reads TGTGCCAGCAGCTTAGCCCCTGCAACTAATGAAAAACTGTTTTTT.

J is TRBJ1-2 and V is TRBV7-2; D gene ambiguous. V lost 3 bases, J lost 5 bases, and 10 bases lay in between. Germline V gene sequence: CDR1 SGHTA, CDR2 FQGNSA. The CDR3 has 13 amino acids. For the CDR3, the DNA is TGTGCCAGCAGCTTGCCCCTACCTTATGGCTACACCTTC. Its protein product is CASSLPLPYGYTF.

This clonotype has a single count. The chain uses TRBV29-1 and TRBJ2-7, with 9 bases matching TRBD2. This CDR3 has 13 amino acids. From germline, CDR1 is SQVTM and CDR2 ANQGSEA. With V trimmed by 5 bases and J by 3 bases, 5 bases remained unmatched. The CDR3 DNA reads TGCAGCGTTTCTAGCGGGGCTTTCTACGAGCAGTACTTC. It translates to CSVSSGAFYEQYF.

The CDR3 here is CASSLDRLGAQYF. In nucleotides, the CDR3 is TGCGCCAGCAGCCTCGATAGACTAGGGGCGCAGTATTTT. J is TRBJ2-3 and V is TRBV5-1, with a possible D match to TRBD2 (6 bases). Germline V CDR1 and CDR2: SGHRS, YFSETQ. This CDR3 contains 13 residues. With 4 bases removed from V and 10 bases from J, the gap between germline ends came to 16 bases.